The rows below give T cell receptor beta chains drawn from one sample of a study of read filtering for tumor transcriptome and immune sequencing. TCRdb re-analysed the reads in MiXCR, keeping a single row per CDR3 protein. The sample yields about 90,000 distinct CDR3 sequences, 9% to 15% seen once. Input material: a population of CD138-negative cells sorted from bone marrow. Receptor source: a donor over 35 with multiple myeloma. The CDR3 runs from the conserved cysteine through the conserved F or W. A D gene is named only where the DNA matches it firmly. Size values are once, few and many counts, or a class for expanded clones, and some rows have none.

d_call,v_call,clone_size,cdr3_aa
NA,TRBV20-1,few,CSARDDGGPSYNEQFF
NA,TRBV3-1,NA,CASSQEPTELYEQYF
NA,TRBV28,NA,CASSAYGTPGYEQYF
TRBD1,TRBV24-1,NA,CATSDPGQGTGELFF
TRBD2,TRBV5-1,NA,CASSLGGGEGDTQYF
TRBD1,TRBV7-9,many,CASSLYLKEGGEAFF
TRBD2,TRBV7-3,many,CASSSRLAGGTQYF
NA,TRBV20-1,NA,CSARDRRDNTRNTIYF
TRBD1,TRBV30,many,CAGMWTGAHYSYGYTF
NA,TRBV20-1,many,CSASALLNEQFF
TRBD1,TRBV6-1,many,CASNPGAGTGNQPQHF
NA,TRBV3-1,many,CASSQEQETIGPHKFFF
TRBD1,TRBV5-1,many,CASSSSTGKAEAFF
TRBD2,TRBV28,many,CASSTPLAGGENEQFF
NA,TRBV30,many,CAWSVPPNTEAFF
NA,TRBV2,NA,CASSKEGYTEAFF
NA,TRBV30,many,CAWNSGANVLTF
NA,TRBV27,NA,CASSLSGGYYEQYF
TRBD1,TRBV9,NA,CASSVTGWNTEAFF
TRBD2,TRBV20-1,many,CSATPAGASDTQYF
NA,TRBV12-3/TRBV12-4,many,CASSSQGYGYGYTF
TRBD1,TRBV12-5,many,CASGLLTGGEATQYF
NA,TRBV7-6,NA,CASSRLGSAEAFF
TRBD1,TRBV5-1,NA,CASSPGQETDTQYF
TRBD2,TRBV7-9,many,CASSLTSGRETQYF
NA,TRBV4-1,many,CASSQESRGVSYNEQFF
NA,TRBV7-3,many,CASSLGDQKQFF